Shown below are 29 T cell receptor beta chains from a single sample sequenced in a study of cytomegalovirus exposure and HLA in healthy donors. This PCR relied on a set of 60 Vbeta primers and 13 Jbeta primers. Sequenced by immunoSEQ multiplex PCR; TCRdb stores in-frame clones only, minus some. The data contain over 120,000 clones, roughly 80% of them singletons. The sequenced material came from PBMCs. The receptors stem from a woman in her thirties in good health and CMV-seronegative.

The chain carries TRBV18 and TRBJ1-3; 8 nucleotides agree with TRBD1. Per germline, CDR1 KGHSH and CDR2 LQKENI. The CDR3 sequence is 16 residues long. Trimming removed 0 bases from V and 4 bases from J; junction bases left unmatched: 5. The DNA for the CDR3 is TGTGCCAGCTCACCACCCGGACAGGGTGGAGGAAACACCATATATTTT. The encoded protein is CASSPPGQGGGNTIYF.

This rearrangement joins TRBV7-2 to TRBJ1-1; D possibly corresponds to TRBD1 (5 bases). CDR1 and CDR2 from the germline V gene are SGHTA and FQGNSA. The CDR3 contains 15 residues. The V end lost 0 bases, the J end lost 2 bases, and 10 bases lay between the germline ends. Here the CDR3 DNA reads TGTGCCAGCAGCTTAGCTCTGGGACTTAACACTGAAGCTTTCTTT. Residues: CASSLALGLNTEAFF.

The rearrangement uses TRBV27 and TRBJ1-2, with a weak D call TRBD1 (5 bases). CDR1 MNHEY and CDR2 SMNVEV come from the germline V gene (reference sequence). Trimming left V 5 bases short and J 4 bases short, with 11 bases between. This CDR3 is built from 13 residues. Written as DNA, the CDR3 is TGTGCCAGCAGTCCTAGGGGCCTCTATGGCTACACCTTC. Translating it yields CASSPRGLYGYTF.

This clone was counted between two and nine times. V is TRBV5-1 and J is TRBJ2-7; weak D call: TRBD2 (5 bases). CDR3 length: 12 amino acids. Germline CDR1 SGHRS, CDR2 YFSETQ. V was trimmed by 7 bases and J by 6 bases, leaving 14 bases between them. The CDR3 nucleotides are TGCGCCAGCGGCAAGGAGGCCTCCGAGCAGTACTTC. Residues: CASGKEASEQYF.

The chain has TRBV5-1 and TRBJ2-3, with 8 positions matching TRBD1. The V gene end was trimmed by 3 bases and the J gene end by 3 bases; junction bases not matched to a gene: 9. The germline gives CDR1 SGHRS, CDR2 YFSETQ. The CDR3 is made up of 16 amino acids. CDR3 in amino acids: CASSSSPGGMTDTQYF. The CDR3, as DNA: TGCGCCAGCAGCTCCTCGCCAGGGGGCATGACAGATACGCAGTATTTT.

This clone was observed a few times. The chain couples TRBV5-4 to TRBJ1-1; D gene unclear. Germline-derived CDR1 and CDR2 are SGHNT and YYREEE (reference sequence). The ends were cut back, 0 bases at V and 1 base at J, with 4 bases in the middle. This CDR3 region has 13 residues. The CDR3: CASSLVSNTEAFF. Written as DNA, the CDR3 is TGTGCCAGCAGCTTGGTATCGAACACTGAAGCTTTCTTT.

J is TRBJ2-5 and V is TRBV4-3, with TRBD2 matching 13 bases. The CDR3 loop spans 17 amino acids. The germline CDR1 and CDR2 sequences are LGHNA and YSLEER. Unmatched junction bases numbered 4, after V lost 0 bases and J lost 3 bases. The CDR3 region has the DNA TGCGCCAGCAGCCAAGATACTAGCGGGGGGGCCGAAGAGACCCAGTACTTC. Amino acid sequence: CASSQDTSGGAEETQYF.

The V gene is TRBV7-9, the J gene TRBJ2-2; TRBD1 agrees at 7 bases. The J segment lost 0 bases and the V segment lost 10 bases, leaving 8 bases of the junction unmatched. Germline-derived CDR1 and CDR2 are SEHNR and FQNEAQ (reference sequence). This CDR3 spans 15 amino acids. The CDR3 here is CAIQGGSANTGELFF. The CDR3, as DNA: TGTGCCATACAAGGGGGCAGCGCGAACACCGGGGAGCTGTTTTTT. Combining the CDR3 with reference TRBV7-9 and TRBJ2-2 gives the whole variable domain DTGVSQNPRHKITKRGQNVTFRCDPISEHNRLYWYRQTLGQGPEFLTYFQNEAQLEKSRLLSDRFSAERPKGSFSTLEIQRTEQGDSAMYLCAIQGGSANTGELFFGEGSRLTVL.

The chain recombines TRBV10-3 with TRBJ2-3, with TRBD2 identical over 10 bases. Germline CDR1 and CDR2: ENHRY and SYGVKD. V dropped 0 bases and J dropped 1; count of bases not matched to a gene: 7. The CDR3 has 18 amino acids. The CDR3 DNA sequence: TGTGCCATCAGTGAGTCCGTAGCCGGGACTAGCGGCACAGATACGCAGTATTTT. Encoded protein: CAISESVAGTSGTDTQYF.

This clone was recorded once. V usage is TRBV7-9 and J usage is TRBJ2-1, with 8 bases fitting TRBD2. This CDR3 spans 14 amino acids. J gave up 11 bases and V 5 bases, and 11 bases lay outside the gene matches. Germline V gene data show CDR1 as SEHNR and CDR2 as FQNEAQ (reference sequence). CDR3 sequence (DNA): TGTGCCAGCAGCCCGCGGGGGGCGGATGTCAAGCAGTTCTTC. Protein sequence: CASSPRGADVKQFF.

The chain employs TRBV18 and TRBJ1-1; 10 bases line up with TRBD1. V dropped 4 bases and J dropped 5; count of bases not matched to a gene: 7. The CDR3 sequence is 15 residues long. Germline V lookup: CDR1 KGHSH, CDR2 LQKENI. In DNA form, the CDR3 reads TGTGCCAGCTCACGACAGGGGGCGAGAGAGACTGAAGCTTTCTTT. This sequence encodes CASSRQGARETEAFF. Combining the CDR3 with reference TRBV18 and TRBJ1-1 gives the whole variable domain NAGVMQNPRHLVRRRGQEARLRCSPMKGHSHVYWYRQLPEEGLKFMVYLQKENIIDESGMPKERFSAEFPKEGPSILRIQQVVRGDSAAYFCASSRQGARETEAFFGQGTRLTVV.

This chain links TRBV19 with TRBJ2-1; 8 positions match TRBD1. V shed 5 bases and J 7 bases; nucleotides not matched to a gene: 10. Germline loops: CDR1 LNHDA, CDR2 SQIVND (reference sequence). This CDR3 region has 15 residues. Here the CDR3 DNA reads TGTGCCAGTAGTGTCTCAGGGGGCGCGATAAATGAGCAGTTCTTC. The encoded protein is CASSVSGGAINEQFF. The entire variable domain, with the rest obtained from reference TRBV19 and TRBJ2-1, is as follows: DGGITQSPKYLFRKEGQNVTLSCEQNLNHDAMYWYRQDPGQGLRLIYYSQIVNDFQKGDIAEGYSVSREKKESFPLTVTSAQKNPTAFYLCASSVSGGAINEQFFGPGTRLTVL.

The DNA for the CDR3 is TGTGCCAGCAGCTCAAGGGGCGGGATCAATGAGCAGTTCTTC. This gives the protein CASSSRGGINEQFF. The chain recombines TRBV11-1 with TRBJ2-1; D is perhaps TRBD2 (6 bases). V was pared by 4 bases and J by 6 bases, with 13 bases between. Germline V gene lookup returns CDR1 SGHAT and CDR2 FQDESV (reference sequence). CDR3 size: 14 residues.

J is TRBJ2-1 and V is TRBV5-4; 8 positions match TRBD2. Unmatched junction bases numbered 6, after V lost 3 bases and J lost 1 base. Germline loops: CDR1 SGHNT, CDR2 YYREEE (reference sequence). The CDR3 loop spans 16 amino acids. Here the CDR3 reads CASSSRSGASYNEQFF. The CDR3, as DNA: TGTGCCAGCAGCTCCCGTAGCGGGGCATCCTACAATGAGCAGTTCTTC.

V gene TRBV7-8 combines with J gene TRBJ1-2; 7 nucleotides agree with TRBD1. This CDR3 spans 16 amino acids. V lost 3 bases, J lost 4 bases, and 11 bases stayed unmatched. CDR1 SGHVS and CDR2 FQNEAQ come from the germline V gene. The CDR3 protein is CASSLDRQGSVYGYTF. The CDR3 DNA reads TGTGCCAGCAGCTTGGACCGACAGGGATCGGTCTATGGCTACACCTTC.

This chain uses TRBV7-3 with TRBJ1-6, with D unclear. The CDR3 totals 15 residues. CDR1 SGHTA and CDR2 FQGTGA come from the germline V gene. The V end lost 3 bases, the J end lost 6 bases, and 12 bases lay between the germline ends. The chain's CDR3 is CASSLTGSGNSPLHF. In nucleotides, the CDR3 is TGTGCCAGCAGCTTGACCGGGAGTGGTAATTCACCCCTCCACTTT.

This clone was found once. J is TRBJ2-7 and V is TRBV7-9; tentative D call: TRBD2 (7 bases). Trimming shortened V by 5 bases and J by 0 bases, and 17 bases separated the two germline ends. This CDR3 has 16 amino acids. Germline V gives CDR1 SEHNR, CDR2 FQNEAQ (reference sequence). The CDR3 loop is CASSPREGGGSYEQYF. The CDR3, as DNA: TGTGCCAGCAGCCCCAGGGAGGGGGGGGGCTCCTACGAGCAGTACTTC.

This clone was recorded a few times. The V call is TRBV30, the J call TRBJ1-4; 8 nucleotides line up with TRBD1. This CDR3 comprises 13 residues. Trimming at V came to 0 bases and at J to 14 bases, leaving 8 bases not matched to a gene. Germline V gene sequence: CDR1 GTSNPN, CDR2 SVGIG (reference sequence). For the CDR3, the DNA is TGTGCCTGGAGTGTACGGGGGACAGGTTACCTGTTTTTT. This codes for CAWSVRGTGYLFF.

This clone was picked up a small number of times. The V and J genes are TRBV6-1 and TRBJ1-3; no clear D. Trimming removed 0 bases at V and 4 bases at J, with 10 bases between. Germline CDR1 and CDR2: MNHNS and SASEGT. CDR3 size: 15 residues. CDR3 amino acids: CASSEARGTGNTIYF. The DNA of the CDR3 is TGTGCCAGCAGTGAAGCTCGGGGTACGGGAAACACCATATATTTT.

The rearrangement links TRBV30 to TRBJ1-4; D perhaps matches TRBD1 (6 bases). V was clipped by 7 bases and J by 0 bases, with 9 bases between them. The germline V gene has CDR1 GTSNPN and CDR2 SVGIG (reference sequence). This CDR3 is 13 amino acids long. The CDR3 loop reads CASHRATNEKLFF. CDR3 nucleotides: TGTGCCTCCCACAGGGCAACTAATGAAAAACTGTTTTTT. The full variable domain, completed using reference TRBV30 and TRBJ1-4, is SQTIHQWPATLVQPVGSPLSLECTVEGTSNPNLYWYRQAAGRGLQLLFYSVGIGQISSEVPQNLSASRPQDRQFILSSKKLLLSDSGFYLCASHRATNEKLFFGSGTQLSVL.

CDR3: CASSLRGQRIQETQYF. CDR3 DNA: TGTGCCAGCAGCCTTAGGGGACAAAGAATACAAGAGACCCAGTACTTC. The V call is TRBV7-2, the J call TRBJ2-5, with TRBD1 as a possible D gene (6 bases). CDR3 length: 16 residues. Germline-derived CDR1 and CDR2 are SGHTA and FQGNSA. Trimming cost V 5 bases and J 2 bases, with 18 bases left between them.

The chain has TRBV7-9 and TRBJ2-3, with D hard to call. The CDR3 contains 14 residues. Germline CDR1 SEHNR, CDR2 FQNEAQ (reference sequence). Trimming left V 3 bases short and J 0 bases short, with 7 bases between. The CDR3, as DNA: TGTGCCAGCAGCTTCGGAGATAGCACAGATACGCAGTATTTT. Translated: CASSFGDSTDTQYF.

The gene calls are TRBV29-1 and TRBJ2-1; 9 bases map to TRBD1. The CDR3 consists of 14 residues. The germline V gene has CDR1 SQVTM and CDR2 ANQGSEA. The V and J ends lost 6 bases and 10 bases, in that order; junction bases with no gene match: 13. The CDR3 DNA reads as TGCAGCGTGAGCCCCGGGACAGGGTCATTCGAGCAGTTCTTC. Amino acid sequence: CSVSPGTGSFEQFF.

The CDR3 DNA is TGTGCCAGCAGCTTAATTGGGGGGGCCGACACCGGGGAGCTGTTTTTT. Translating it yields CASSLIGGADTGELFF. V usage is TRBV7-3 and J usage is TRBJ2-2; maybe TRBD2 (7 bases). CDR1 and CDR2 from the germline V gene are SGHTA and FQGTGA. Trimming cost V 1 base and J 3 bases, with 12 bases left between them. This CDR3 has 16 residues.

The chain joins TRBV15 to TRBJ2-5; the match to TRBD2 covers 8 bases. CDR1 is LNHNV and CDR2 is YYDKDF in the germline V gene (reference sequence). With V trimmed by 0 bases and J by 2 bases, 8 bases remained unmatched. The CDR3 is 17 residues long. DNA for the CDR3: TGTGCCACCAGCAGAGATTTGGCGGGCGGGAGGCAAGAGACCCAGTACTTC. Translated: CATSRDLAGGRQETQYF.

This sequence joins TRBV7-7 and TRBJ2-7, with D possibly matching TRBD1 (5 bases). Looked up from germline, CDR1 is SSHAT and CDR2 is FNYEAQ (reference sequence). V gave up 5 bases and J gave up 4 bases, with 15 bases separating them. This CDR3 is built from 14 residues. For the CDR3, the DNA is TGTGCCAGCAGCCAACCCACGGACAATTACGAGCAGTACTTC. It translates to CASSQPTDNYEQYF.

The J gene is TRBJ1-5, the V gene TRBV4-1; D may be TRBD1 (5 bases). In germline, CDR1 is MGHRA, CDR2 YSYEKL. CDR3 length: 17 amino acids. V dropped 4 bases and J dropped 4 bases, with 20 bases sitting between them. CDR3 protein: CASSPRGAAGTNQPQHF. The DNA of the CDR3 is TGCGCCAGCAGCCCAAGGGGCGCCGCGGGGACGAATCAGCCCCAGCATTTT.

The rearrangement uses TRBV9 and TRBJ1-1; TRBD1 aligns across 8 bases. The V segment lost 3 bases and the J segment 1 base; nucleotides outside the gene matches: 5. The length of the CDR3 is 15 residues. Germline CDR1 SGDLS, CDR2 YYNGEE. The CDR3 reads CASSGTGGGNTEAFF. In DNA, the CDR3 is TGTGCCAGCAGCGGAACAGGGGGAGGGAACACTGAAGCTTTCTTT.

V is TRBV19 and J is TRBJ2-3, with 9 bases fitting TRBD2. CDR3 size: 16 residues. The germline gives CDR1 LNHDA, CDR2 SQIVND (reference sequence). J was trimmed by 0 bases and V by 2 bases; bases with no gene match: 3. CDR3 coding DNA: TGTGCCAGTAGTATATCTAGCGGGACTAGCACAGATACGCAGTATTTT. This encodes CASSISSGTSTDTQYF.